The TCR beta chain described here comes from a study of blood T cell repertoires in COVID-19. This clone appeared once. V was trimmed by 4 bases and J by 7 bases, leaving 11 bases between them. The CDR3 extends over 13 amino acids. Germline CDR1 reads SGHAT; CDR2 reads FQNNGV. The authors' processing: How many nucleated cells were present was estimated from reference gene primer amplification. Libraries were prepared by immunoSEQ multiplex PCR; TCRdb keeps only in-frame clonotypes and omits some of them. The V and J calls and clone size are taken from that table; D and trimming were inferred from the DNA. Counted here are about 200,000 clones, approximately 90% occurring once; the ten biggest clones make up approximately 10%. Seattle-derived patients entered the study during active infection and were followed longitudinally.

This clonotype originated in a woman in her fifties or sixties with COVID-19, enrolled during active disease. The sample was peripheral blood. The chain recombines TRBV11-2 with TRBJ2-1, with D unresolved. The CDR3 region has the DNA TGTGCCAGCAGCTCCAAGATCGGTAATGAGCAGTTCTTC. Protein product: CASSSKIGNEQFF. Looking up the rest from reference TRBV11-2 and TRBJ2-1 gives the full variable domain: EAGVAQSPRYKIIEKRQSVAFWCNPISGHATLYWYQQILGQGPKLLIQFQNNGVVDDSQLPKDRFSAERLKGVDSTLKIQPAKLEDSAVYLCASSSKIGNEQFFGPGTRLTVL.